This is a list of T cell receptor beta chains from one sample in a study of shared clonotypes between healthy human individuals. Produced via immunoSEQ multiplex PCR; TCRdb's table is partial and in-frame only. In the table there are approximately 100,000 clones, about 70% of which are singletons. Sequences were obtained from memory CD8+ T cells sorted from blood. The source of these receptors is a woman under 40 in good health. Both conserved end residues are part of each CDR3. Fields, in order: J gene, D gene, clone size, V gene, CDR3 DNA, CDR3 protein. D genes are given only for firm matches. Clone size is shown for a subset of rows, as once, few, many or a class of expanded clone.

TRBJ2-2,NA,once,TRBV27,TGTGCCAGCAGTTTAGTGTTGGCCTCCTCCAGGGAGCTGTTTTTT,CASSLVLASSRELFF
TRBJ1-2,NA,NA,TRBV10-3,TGTGCCATCAGTGAGTCCCCTCATAACTATGGCTACACCTTC,CAISESPHNYGYTF
TRBJ2-7,NA,NA,TRBV19,TGTGCCAGTAGTGCCGGGGACTCCCAGATAAACGAGCAGTACTTC,CASSAGDSQINEQYF
TRBJ2-2,TRBD1,NA,TRBV6-1,TGTGCCAGCAGTGCGTGGACAGGGAACACCGGGGAGCTGTTTTTT,CASSAWTGNTGELFF
TRBJ2-5,NA,NA,TRBV27,TGTGCCAGCAGATTCCTCGAGACCCAGTACTTC,CASRFLETQYF
TRBJ2-7,TRBD2,few,TRBV11-2,TGTGCCAGCAGCCCCCCTAGCGGGAGAGGCAACGAGCAGTACTTC,CASSPPSGRGNEQYF
TRBJ1-2,TRBD1,NA,TRBV4-1,TGCGCCAGCAGCCTAGGACAGGGGGCATTTGGCTACACCTTC,CASSLGQGAFGYTF
TRBJ2-5,NA,NA,TRBV25-1,TGTGCCAGCAGTGCCCCCTCGTTAGGGCCCCAAGAGACCCAGTACTTC,CASSAPSLGPQETQYF
TRBJ2-7,TRBD1,NA,TRBV25-1,TGTGCCAGCAGTGAATTCGGGACAGGGGTGCACGAGCAGTACTTC,CASSEFGTGVHEQYF
TRBJ2-1,NA,NA,TRBV27,TGTGCCAGTCGGGACGGGGTCGAGCAGTTCTTC,CASRDGVEQFF
TRBJ2-3,NA,NA,TRBV7-9,TGTGCCAGCAGCTTGGCGGGGTACACAGATACGCAGTATTTT,CASSLAGYTDTQYF
TRBJ2-3,NA,NA,TRBV5-1,TGCGCCAGCAGCAGGGCCCCGGGGGCAGATACGCAGTATTTT,CASSRAPGADTQYF
TRBJ1-5,NA,NA,TRBV28,TGTGCCAGCGCGACGAGGAAGGGCGATAGCAATCAGCCCCAGCATTTT,CASATRKGDSNQPQHF
TRBJ2-7,NA,NA,TRBV6-6,TGTGCCAGCAGTTACTCGATTAGCGGCTCCTACGAGCAGTACTTC,CASSYSISGSYEQYF
TRBJ2-3,NA,NA,TRBV7-2,TGTGCCAGCAGCTTCTGGGAAGGGTACACAGATACGCAGTATTTT,CASSFWEGYTDTQYF
TRBJ1-1,NA,NA,TRBV7-9,TGTGCCAGCAGCTTATCCAGGGGCACTGAAGCTTTCTTT,CASSLSRGTEAFF
TRBJ2-7,NA,NA,TRBV11-2,TGTGCCAGCAGCTTAGTAACAGGCCCTTCTTACGAGCAGTACTTC,CASSLVTGPSYEQYF
TRBJ1-2,TRBD1,NA,TRBV7-9,TGTGCCAGCAGCCTATTAGGTCAGGGGCAGGGGGTCTTGGATGGCTACACCTTC,CASSLLGQGQGVLDGYTF
TRBJ1-4,NA,NA,TRBV6-5,TGTGCCACCTCCACCCCTGGGGGTGAAAAACTGTTTTTT,CATSTPGGEKLFF
TRBJ1-2,NA,NA,TRBV5-6,TGTGCCAGCAGCTTGGAAAACGACGCAAGTCTTTTTTACTATGGCTACACCTTC,CASSLENDASLFYYGYTF
TRBJ2-1,NA,few,TRBV7-9,TGTGCCAGCAGATCAGACAGCTACAATGAGCAGTTCTTC,CASRSDSYNEQFF
TRBJ2-1,NA,NA,TRBV19,TGTGCCAGTAATGCAGGCCCGAACCTCGAGCAGTTCTTC,CASNAGPNLEQFF
TRBJ1-1,TRBD1,many,TRBV27,TGTGCCAGCAGTCCCAGGGGGCCGAATGAAGCTTTCTTT,CASSPRGPNEAFF
TRBJ2-7,NA,once,TRBV11-2,TGTGCCAGCAGCCATCTTTCAGGCAGGGGAACCTACGAGCAGTACTTC,CASSHLSGRGTYEQYF